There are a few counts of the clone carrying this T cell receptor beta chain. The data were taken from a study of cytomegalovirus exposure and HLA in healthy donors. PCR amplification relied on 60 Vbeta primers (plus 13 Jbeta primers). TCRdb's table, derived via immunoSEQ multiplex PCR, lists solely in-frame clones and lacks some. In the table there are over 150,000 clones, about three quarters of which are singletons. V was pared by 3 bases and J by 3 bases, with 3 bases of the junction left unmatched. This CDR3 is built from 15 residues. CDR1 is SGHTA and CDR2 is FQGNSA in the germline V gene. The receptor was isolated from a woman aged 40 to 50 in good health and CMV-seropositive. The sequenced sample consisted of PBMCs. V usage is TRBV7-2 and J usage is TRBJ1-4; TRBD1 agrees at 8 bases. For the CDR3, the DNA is TGTGCCAGCAGCTTCCAGGACAGGGCTAATGAAAAACTGTTTTTT. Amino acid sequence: CASSFQDRANEKLFF.